Each of the 32 T cell receptor beta chains below was sequenced from the same sample in a study of blood T cell repertoires in COVID-19. Using immunoSEQ multiplex PCR, the repertoire was profiled, and TCRdb retains in-frame clones only, with some absent. The table lists around 88,000 clones, roughly 80% of them singletons, with roughly 4.4% in the top ten. Input material: peripheral blood. The receptors here all came from a man in his sixties with acute or convalescent COVID-19.

This clone was counted between two and nine times. CDR3 loop: CASSNRGNTIYF. The CDR3, as DNA: TGTGCCAGCAGCAACAGAGGAAACACCATATATTTT. This sequence joins TRBV3-1 (or the pseudogene TRBV3-2) and TRBJ1-3, with no clear D. Germline V gene lookup returns CDR1 LGHDT and CDR2 YNNKEL (reference sequence). Deletions cut 5 bases from V and 4 bases from J, with 6 bases between. The CDR3 length is 12 residues.

The chain has TRBV19 and TRBJ2-7; 10 bases are shared with TRBD1. The germline gives CDR1 LNHDA, CDR2 SQIVND (reference sequence). CDR3 length equals 15 residues. The V segment lost 4 bases and the J segment 4 bases; nucleotides outside the gene matches: 7. CDR3 in amino acids: CASSTRDRGFYEQYF. CDR3 DNA sequence: TGTGCCAGTAGTACCCGGGACAGGGGATTTTACGAGCAGTACTTC.

V is TRBV6-5 and J is TRBJ2-2, with a weak D call TRBD1 (5 bases). The CDR3 covers 15 residues. Germline V gene data show CDR1 as MNHEY and CDR2 as SVGAGI. The ends were cut back, 2 bases at V and 1 base at J, with 8 bases in the middle. CDR3 in DNA: TGTGCCAGCAGTTACAATACAGGGAACACCGGGGAGCTGTTTTTT. Encoded protein: CASSYNTGNTGELFF.

This chain uses TRBV30 with TRBJ2-1, with 8 bases that match TRBD1. CDR1 and CDR2 (germline): GTSNPN, SVGIG (reference sequence). V was pared by 3 bases and J by 3 bases, with 7 bases of the junction left unmatched. The CDR3 is made up of 15 amino acids. The CDR3 DNA follows: TGTGCCTGGAGGAAGACAGGGGCGGTCTACAATGAGCAGTTCTTC. It translates to CAWRKTGAVYNEQFF.

In DNA form, the CDR3 reads TGTGCCAGCAGCCGCGGGACAGGGAACACTGAAGCTTTCTTT. Its protein is CASSRGTGNTEAFF. The chain couples TRBV11-2 to TRBJ1-1, with 8 nucleotides matching TRBD1. The CDR3 length is 14 residues. With 5 bases clipped from V and 1 base from J, the junction kept 3 bases outside the gene matches. The germline V gene encodes CDR1 SGHAT and CDR2 FQNNGV.

J is TRBJ1-1 and V is TRBV6-5, with D uncertain. Germline values: CDR1 MNHEY, CDR2 SVGAGI. V shed 0 bases and J shed 6 bases, with 11 bases lying between them. CDR3 length: 14 residues. The CDR3 nucleotides read TGTGCCAGCAGTTACTCGACTTTCGTACCTGAAGCTTTCTTT. Translated: CASSYSTFVPEAFF.

Concerning this clone: At the DNA level, this CDR3 is encoded by other sequences in the same sample as well. The J gene is TRBJ2-7, the V gene TRBV6-5; TRBD1 matches 8 bases. Germline V gives CDR1 MNHEY, CDR2 SVGAGI. V was clipped by 0 bases and J by 3 bases; unmatched bases: 4. The CDR3 spans 15 residues. In DNA form, the CDR3 reads TGTGCCAGCAGTTACTCAGGGACAGGTGTCTACGAGCAGTACTTC. Residues: CASSYSGTGVYEQYF.

The gene calls are TRBV18 and TRBJ1-1; D perhaps matches TRBD1 (6 bases). V was clipped by 3 bases and J by 3 bases, with 11 bases between them. The germline CDR1 and CDR2 sequences are KGHSH and LQKENI. This CDR3 spans 14 amino acids. CDR3 in DNA: TGTGCCAGCTCACCCCCGGCAGGGGACACTGAAGCTTTCTTT. It encodes CASSPPAGDTEAFF.

V and J are TRBV19 and TRBJ2-7; tentatively, D is TRBD1 (6 bases). CDR1 is LNHDA, CDR2 SQIVND, per germline (reference sequence). V lost 4 bases to trimming and J lost 4 bases, with 17 bases between them. The CDR3 runs 15 residues. For the CDR3, the DNA is TGTGCCAGTAGTAGCCGGGACAAGGGCCTTTACGAGCAGTACTTC. Encoded protein: CASSSRDKGLYEQYF.

J is TRBJ1-5 and V is TRBV18; 7 bases are a match to TRBD1. The CDR3 length is 16 residues. CDR1 and CDR2 from the germline V gene are KGHSH and LQKENI. Unmatched junction bases numbered 4, after V lost 2 bases and J lost 0 bases. This CDR3 is CASSPIGTDSNQPQHF. The CDR3 bases are TGTGCCAGCTCACCAATCGGGACAGATAGCAATCAGCCCCAGCATTTT.

V usage is TRBV3-1 (or the pseudogene TRBV3-2) and J usage is TRBJ2-1, with TRBD2 matching 11 bases. The length of the CDR3 is 15 residues. Looked up from germline, CDR1 is LGHDT and CDR2 is YNNKEL (reference sequence). Trimming took 7 bases from V and 7 from J; bases not matched to a gene: 9. The CDR3 protein is CASNALAGERNEQFF. In DNA, the CDR3 is TGTGCCAGCAACGCACTAGCGGGAGAACGTAATGAGCAGTTCTTC.

This chain uses TRBV6-5 with TRBJ2-3; unclear D gene. Trimming removed 0 bases at V and 6 bases at J, with 13 bases between. CDR3 length: 15 amino acids. Germline CDR1 reads MNHEY; CDR2 reads SVGAGI. This chain's CDR3 is CASSYSLSESDTQYF. The CDR3 nucleotides read TGTGCCAGCAGTTACTCGCTCAGCGAATCGGATACGCAGTATTTT.

V usage is TRBV12-3 or TRBV12-4 and J usage is TRBJ2-7; D might be TRBD2 (5 bases). The CDR3 length is 13 residues. Trimming shortened V by 6 bases and J by 1 base, and 10 bases separated the two germline ends. CDR3 residues: CASRRVLSYEQYF. The CDR3 DNA reads TGTGCCAGCAGGAGGGTTTTGTCCTACGAGCAGTACTTC.

The chain employs TRBV14 and TRBJ2-3; D is perhaps TRBD1 (5 bases). The CDR3 runs 15 residues. Germline lookup yields CDR1 SGHDN and CDR2 FVKESK. Trimming removed 1 base at V and 2 bases at J, with 10 bases between. The CDR3 reads CASSQGLRATDTQYF. DNA for the CDR3: TGTGCCAGCAGCCAAGGGCTCAGGGCCACAGATACGCAGTATTTT.

The gene calls are TRBV2 and TRBJ1-1; D is unresolved. Germline CDR1 is SNHLY and CDR2 is FYNNEI. Between the trimmed V and J ends, which lost 7 bases and 1 base, there was a span of 10 bases. The CDR3 length is 13 residues. The CDR3 DNA follows: TGTGCCAGCACCAAAGGAGAGAACACTGAAGCTTTCTTT. Translating gives CASTKGENTEAFF.

J is TRBJ2-5 and V is TRBV28; D unresolved. Trimming took off 5 bases at V and 5 bases at J, with 12 bases between the two ends. Germline assignment: CDR1 MDHEN and CDR2 SYDVKM. There are 13 residues in the CDR3. In nucleotides, the CDR3 is TGTGCCAGCAGTCCTGGCGGCCGGGAGACCCAGTACTTC. It codes for CASSPGGRETQYF.

This clone was detected only once. The chain recombines TRBV10-1 with TRBJ2-2, with TRBD2 matching 10 bases. The CDR3 length is 16 residues. V trimming: 5 bases; J trimming: 1 base; junction bases outside the gene matches: 4. Germline V CDR1 and CDR2: WNHNN, SYGVQD (reference sequence). The CDR3 sequence is CASSPRTSGNTGELFF. CDR3 DNA: TGCGCCAGCAGTCCGAGGACTAGCGGGAACACCGGGGAGCTGTTTTTT.

This chain joins TRBV19 and TRBJ1-2; weak D call: TRBD1 (6 bases). Germline CDR1 and CDR2: LNHDA and SQIVND (reference sequence). This CDR3 is 12 amino acids long. V gave up 5 bases and J gave up 6 bases, with 10 bases separating them. The DNA of the CDR3 is TGTGCCAGTAGTCGGACAGTCAATGGCTACACCTTC. Its translation: CASSRTVNGYTF.

The chain links TRBV11-3 to TRBJ2-1; 12 bases match TRBD2. Germline assignment: CDR1 SGHNT and CDR2 YENEEA. The ends lost 5 bases at V and 10 bases at J; junction bases unmatched: 12. The CDR3 totals 16 residues. The CDR3 DNA is TGTGCCAGCAGCCCGGGACTAGCGGGCGCTTATAAGGAGCAGTTCTTC. Its protein is CASSPGLAGAYKEQFF.

The genes are TRBV5-4 and TRBJ2-2; possibly TRBD1 for D (5 bases). CDR1 and CDR2 (germline): SGHNT, YYREEE (reference sequence). The V gene lost 0 bases and the J gene lost 2 bases, with 8 bases spanning the gap. CDR3 length: 15 residues. The CDR3 loop reads CASSLGQSNTGELFF. The CDR3 DNA is TGTGCCAGCAGCTTGGGACAGAGTAACACCGGGGAGCTGTTTTTT.

This chain uses TRBV27 with TRBJ2-1; D uncertain. The germline gives CDR1 MNHEY, CDR2 SMNVEV (reference sequence). The V and J ends lost 6 bases and 0 bases respectively, with 15 bases between them. This CDR3 comprises 16 residues. CDR3 nucleotides: TGTGCCAGCAGCTTGCTAGGTTCTTACTCCTACAATGAGCAGTTCTTC. This translates into CASSLLGSYSYNEQFF.

The V gene is TRBV5-6, the J gene TRBJ2-1, with TRBD2 identical over 9 bases. Looked up from germline, CDR1 is SGHDT and CDR2 is YYEEEE. The CDR3 sequence is 16 residues long. J was trimmed by 7 bases and V by 4 bases; bases with no gene match: 12. The CDR3 nucleotides are TGTGCCAGCAGCCCACTGAGGGCGGGAGGGCAGAATGAGCAGTTCTTC. Translating it yields CASSPLRAGGQNEQFF.

This sequence joins TRBV24-1 and TRBJ2-2; the match to TRBD1 covers 8 bases. Germline-derived CDR1 and CDR2 are KGHDR and SFDVKD. With 5 bases clipped from V and 5 bases from J, the junction kept 3 bases outside the gene matches. The CDR3 is 14 residues long. The CDR3 DNA reads TGTGCCACCAGTGTAACAGGGGGGACCGGGGAGCTGTTTTTT. Encoded protein: CATSVTGGTGELFF.

The CDR3 bases are TGTGCCAGTAGTGAAACTAGCGGGGGGATGATTCGGGAAGAGACCCAGTACTTC. As protein: CASSETSGGMIREETQYF. The V and J genes are TRBV19 and TRBJ2-5; 12 bases line up with TRBD2. V lost 5 bases to trimming and J lost 3 bases; unmatched junction nucleotides: 13. Germline CDR1 is LNHDA and CDR2 is SQIVND (reference sequence). The CDR3 length is 18 residues.

The rearrangement joins TRBV3-1 (or the pseudogene TRBV3-2) to TRBJ1-3, with D possibly being TRBD1 (5 bases). V lost 3 bases and J 0 bases, leaving 6 bases between the germline ends. Germline V gives CDR1 LGHDT, CDR2 YNNKEL (reference sequence). The CDR3 sequence is 14 residues long. CDR3 DNA: TGTGCCAGCAGCCAGACAGTCTCTGGAAACACCATATATTTT. Its translation is CASSQTVSGNTIYF.

This clone came up once. This chain connects TRBV10-2 to TRBJ2-5; TRBD1 matches 9 bases. Germline values: CDR1 WSHSY, CDR2 SAAADI. The CDR3 is made up of 14 amino acids. Trimming removed 8 bases from V and 4 bases from J; junction bases left unmatched: 8. As DNA, the CDR3 is TGCGCCAGCGTCCGGGACAGGGTAGGAGAGACCCAGTACTTC. Translation: CASVRDRVGETQYF.

The chain carries TRBV7-2 and TRBJ2-1, with 9 positions matching TRBD1. The CDR3 is 16 amino acids. Germline values: CDR1 SGHTA, CDR2 FQGNSA. The V gene end was trimmed by 4 bases and the J gene end by 3 bases; junction bases not matched to a gene: 7. The CDR3 is CASSSLGTGFYNEQFF. CDR3 bases: TGTGCCAGCAGCTCTCTCGGGACAGGGTTCTACAATGAGCAGTTCTTC. The whole variable domain, remainder taken from reference TRBV7-2 and TRBJ2-1, is GAGVSQSPSNKVTEKGKDVELRCDPISGHTALYWYRQSLGQGLEFLIYFQGNSAPDKSGLPSDRFSAERTGGSVSTLTIQRTQQEDSAVYLCASSSLGTGFYNEQFFGPGTRLTVL.

Only one count was recorded for this clone. The gene calls are TRBV19 and TRBJ2-1; 7 bases fit TRBD2. Germline assignment: CDR1 LNHDA and CDR2 SQIVND (reference sequence). This CDR3 has 15 residues. After removal of 2 bases from V and 5 bases from J, the junction contained 6 bases not matched to a gene. The CDR3 spells CASSISAGAHNEQFF. The CDR3 nucleotides are TGTGCCAGTAGTATATCGGCGGGAGCACACAATGAGCAGTTCTTC.

The V call is TRBV6-5, the J call TRBJ2-7, with 7 bases aligning to TRBD1. Germline CDR1 and CDR2: MNHEY and SVGAGI. The V and J ends lost 2 bases and 3 bases, in that order; junction bases with no gene match: 4. The CDR3 runs 14 residues. In nucleotides, the CDR3 is TGTGCCAGCAGTTACGGGGGACAGATCTACGAGCAGTACTTC. Encoded protein: CASSYGGQIYEQYF.

The chain joins TRBV5-6 to TRBJ2-3; tentative D call: TRBD1 (5 bases). The germline V and J ends were trimmed by 4 bases and 0 bases, with 18 bases remaining between them. CDR1 and CDR2 (germline): SGHDT, YYEEEE. CDR3 length: 17 residues. CDR3 DNA: TGTGCCAGCAGCCCTGGGGCTTTTGATATTAGCACAGATACGCAGTATTTT. Its protein product is CASSPGAFDISTDTQYF.

The chain recombines TRBV28 with TRBJ2-7; 8 positions match TRBD2. This CDR3 region has 17 residues. V shed 7 bases, J shed 5 bases, and the junction held 19 bases outside the gene matches. Germline values: CDR1 MDHEN, CDR2 SYDVKM. The CDR3 region has the DNA TGTGCCAGCATTCCTCACGGTAGCGGGATGAGGATCGACGAGCAGTACTTC. Encoded protein: CASIPHGSGMRIDEQYF. The variable domain in full, with the rest retrieved from reference TRBV28 and TRBJ2-7, is DVKVTQSSRYLVKRTGEKVFLECVQDMDHENMFWYRQDPGLGLRLIYFSYDVKMKEKGDIPEGYSVSREKKERFSLILESASTNQTSMYLCASIPHGSGMRIDEQYFGPGTRLTVT.

The genes are TRBV18 and TRBJ2-7, with 9 bases matching TRBD2. In germline, CDR1 is KGHSH, CDR2 LQKENI. The V and J ends lost 3 bases and 2 bases, in that order; junction bases with no gene match: 17. The CDR3 has 19 amino acids. As DNA, the CDR3 is TGTGCCAGCTCACCCCTCTCCACTCTTACTAGCGGGTTTACCTACGAGCAGTACTTC. Amino acids: CASSPLSTLTSGFTYEQYF.